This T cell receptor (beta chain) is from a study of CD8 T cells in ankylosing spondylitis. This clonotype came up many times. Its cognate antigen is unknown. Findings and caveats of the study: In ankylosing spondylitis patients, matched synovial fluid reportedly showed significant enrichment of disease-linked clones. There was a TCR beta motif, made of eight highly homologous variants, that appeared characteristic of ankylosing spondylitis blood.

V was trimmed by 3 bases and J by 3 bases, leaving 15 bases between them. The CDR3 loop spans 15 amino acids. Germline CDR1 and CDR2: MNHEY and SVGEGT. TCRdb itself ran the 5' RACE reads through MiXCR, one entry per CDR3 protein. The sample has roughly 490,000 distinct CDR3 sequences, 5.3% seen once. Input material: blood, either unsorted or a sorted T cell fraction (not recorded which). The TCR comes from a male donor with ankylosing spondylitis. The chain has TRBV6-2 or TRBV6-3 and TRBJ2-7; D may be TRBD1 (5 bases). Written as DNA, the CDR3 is TGTGCCAGCAGTTATTGGGGTGGACAAGTCTACGAGCAGTACTTC. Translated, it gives CASSYWGGQVYEQYF.